The 12 T cell receptor beta chains listed next were all sequenced from one sample in a study of CD8 T cells in ankylosing spondylitis. Findings of the study overall: Blood from ankylosing spondylitis patients appeared to carry a characteristic roughly eight-variant TCR beta motif.

The antigens for these receptors are not known. TCRdb independently ran MiXCR on the 5' RACE reads; one entry per CDR3 protein. This sample has a few hundred thousand distinct CDR3 sequences, with 20% to 25% found just once. Input material: blood, either unsorted or a sorted T cell fraction (not recorded which). These receptor sequences come from a male donor with ankylosing spondylitis.

The J gene is TRBJ2-2, the V gene TRBV15; 7 positions agree with TRBD1. V lost 6 bases and J lost 4; bases outside the gene matches: 5. CDR1 and CDR2 (germline): LNHNV, YYDKDF (reference sequence). CDR3 length: 14 amino acids. The CDR3 reads CATRQGLVTGELFF. In DNA, the CDR3 is TGTGCCACCAGACAGGGGTTGGTCACCGGGGAGCTGTTTTTT. Using reference TRBV15 and TRBJ2-2 for the parts outside the CDR3, the full variable domain is DAMVIQNPRYQVTQFGKPVTLSCSQTLNHNVMYWYQQKSSQAPKLLFHYYDKDFNNEADTPDNFQSRRPNTSFCFLDIRSPGLGDTAMYLCATRQGLVTGELFFGEGSRLTVL.

This clonotype has just a few counts. V and J are TRBV19 and TRBJ2-4; D unresolved. This CDR3 spans 14 amino acids. Germline values: CDR1 LNHDA, CDR2 SQIVND (reference sequence). V shed 0 bases and J shed 15 bases, with 18 bases lying between them. CDR3 amino acids: CASSIDEVNPPRYF. In nucleotides, the CDR3 is TGTGCCAGTAGTATAGATGAGGTCAATCCCCCCCGGTACTTC.

The chain uses TRBV10-3 and TRBJ2-4; D unresolved. CDR1 and CDR2 from the germline V gene are ENHRY and SYGVKD. The CDR3 has 15 residues. V dropped 0 bases and J dropped 2 bases, with 8 bases sitting between them. The CDR3 sequence: CAISESPAPKNIQYF. For the CDR3, the DNA is TGTGCCATCAGTGAGTCCCCCGCCCCCAAAAACATTCAGTACTTC.

V gene TRBV11-3 combines with J gene TRBJ2-7; 14 nucleotides line up with TRBD2. V lost 3 bases and J lost 2; bases outside the gene matches: 6. Per germline, CDR1 SGHNT and CDR2 YENEEA. The CDR3 consists of 17 residues. Written as DNA, the CDR3 is TGTGCCAGCAGCTTCCGGACTAGCGGGAGGCTGACCTACGAGCAGTACTTC. Encoded protein: CASSFRTSGRLTYEQYF.

The chain couples TRBV7-3 to TRBJ2-7; TRBD2 matches 11 bases. The V segment lost 3 bases and the J segment 6 bases; nucleotides outside the gene matches: 13. The CDR3 contains 17 residues. Germline V gene sequence: CDR1 SGHTA, CDR2 FQGTGA. DNA for the CDR3: TGTGCCAGCAGCTTTAAAGGGGGACTAGCGGAGATATCCGAGCAGTACTTC. The encoded protein is CASSFKGGLAEISEQYF.

The chain couples TRBV28 to TRBJ2-7; 10 bases are a match to TRBD1. Trimming took 4 bases from V and 9 from J; bases not matched to a gene: 9. The germline CDR1 and CDR2 sequences are MDHEN and SYDVKM. The CDR3 runs 14 residues. CDR3 bases: TGTGCCAGCAGTTGGGGGACAGGGGATTTAGGGCAGTACTTC. It translates to CASSWGTGDLGQYF. The variable domain in full, completed from reference TRBV28 and TRBJ2-7, reads DVKVTQSSRYLVKRTGEKVFLECVQDMDHENMFWYRQDPGLGLRLIYFSYDVKMKEKGDIPEGYSVSREKKERFSLILESASTNQTSMYLCASSWGTGDLGQYFGPGTRLTVT.

The rearrangement joins TRBV4-1 to TRBJ2-5; TRBD2 agrees at 10 bases. CDR1 MGHRA and CDR2 YSYEKL come from the germline V gene. V shed 3 bases and J 3 bases; nucleotides not matched to a gene: 7. The CDR3 spans 16 residues. The CDR3 loop reads CASSQAILAGKETQYF. The CDR3 nucleotides are TGCGCCAGCAGCCAGGCTATACTAGCGGGAAAAGAGACCCAGTACTTC.

This clonotype came up a few times. This chain links TRBV20-1 with TRBJ2-7; 9 nucleotides agree with TRBD1. Germline values: CDR1 DFQATT, CDR2 SNEGSKA (reference sequence). The CDR3 has 14 amino acids. Trimming took 2 bases from V and 4 from J; bases not matched to a gene: 6. The CDR3 region is CSARKGQGRYEQYF. The CDR3 region has the DNA TGCAGTGCTAGAAAGGGACAGGGTCGGTACGAGCAGTACTTC.

The chain has TRBV11-3 and TRBJ1-4; TRBD1 agrees at 9 bases. Per germline, CDR1 SGHNT and CDR2 YENEEA. CDR3 size: 17 residues. The V segment lost 5 bases and the J segment 6 bases; nucleotides outside the gene matches: 13. In DNA, the CDR3 is TGTGCCAGCAGCCCACGATCCGGACAGGGGCATCATGAAAAACTGTTTTTT. This sequence encodes CASSPRSGQGHHEKLFF.

V is TRBV15 and J is TRBJ1-5; D is unclear. V lost 0 bases and J 7 bases, leaving 13 bases between the germline ends. Germline V gives CDR1 LNHNV, CDR2 YYDKDF (reference sequence). The CDR3 is 15 residues long. The CDR3 loop is CATSRDARSEQPQHF. CDR3 nucleotide sequence: TGTGCCACCAGCAGAGATGCCAGGTCGGAACAGCCCCAGCATTTT.

V and J are TRBV18 and TRBJ1-1; D gene ambiguous. Germline V lookup: CDR1 KGHSH, CDR2 LQKENI. The CDR3 extends over 16 amino acids. V was cut by 2 bases and J by 1 base, with 14 bases left in between. Here the CDR3 DNA reads TGTGCCAGCTCACCAATCCCGGGAAGCCCGAACACTGAAGCTTTCTTT. It codes for CASSPIPGSPNTEAFF.

This clonotype was observed many times. The chain couples TRBV7-8 to TRBJ2-7; D is unresolved. This CDR3 has 16 amino acids. V was trimmed by 2 bases and J by 1 base, leaving 15 bases between them. From germline, CDR1 is SGHVS and CDR2 FQNEAQ. This CDR3 is CASSLNLAARSYEQYF. The CDR3 coding sequence is TGTGCCAGCAGCTTAAATTTGGCAGCTAGATCCTACGAGCAGTACTTC.